This is a list of T cell receptor beta chains from one sample in a study of blood T cell repertoires in COVID-19. Profiled with immunoSEQ multiplex PCR; TCRdb holds only in-frame clones, not every one. The profile shows approximately 180,000 clones, roughly 89% of them singletons. The sequenced sample consisted of PBMCs or T cells enriched from blood (not recorded which). Receptors originate from a woman in her 40s with acute COVID-19. The conserved cysteine and the conserved F or W are not part of the CDR3 here. A D gene is named only where the DNA matches it firmly.

D: TRBD2; J: TRBJ2-1; length: 13; V: TRBV3-1/TRBV3-2; CDR3: ASSQLAGVYNEQF
D: NA; J: TRBJ1-5; length: 14; V: TRBV18; CDR3: ASSQVGQGLGQPQH
D: NA; J: TRBJ1-2; length: 12; V: TRBV9; CDR3: ASSVTGEERGYT
D: NA; J: TRBJ1-5; length: 13; V: TRBV7-2; CDR3: ASSLEGAHNQPQH
D: TRBD2; J: TRBJ2-1; length: 12; V: TRBV11-3; CDR3: ASSLGGRRDEQF
D: TRBD1; J: TRBJ1-1; length: 10; V: TRBV12-3/TRBV12-4; CDR3: ASSPGTAEAF
D: TRBD1; J: TRBJ1-3; length: 13; V: TRBV7-9; CDR3: ASSLGDRAGNTIY
D: TRBD2; J: TRBJ2-2; length: 16; V: TRBV6-1; CDR3: ASSEASLAAVNTGELF
D: NA; J: TRBJ2-2; length: 14; V: TRBV6-5; CDR3: ASSYGQSGATGELF
D: NA; J: TRBJ2-1; length: 10; V: TRBV12-3/TRBV12-4; CDR3: ASSQQGGEQF
D: TRBD2; J: TRBJ2-1; length: 12; V: TRBV7-3; CDR3: ASSSGLAGGPPF
D: TRBD2; J: TRBJ2-1; length: 13; V: TRBV5-4; CDR3: ASSPGTSGIREQF
D: NA; J: TRBJ1-1; length: 14; V: TRBV3-1/TRBV3-2; CDR3: ASSRANRGIATEAF
D: NA; J: TRBJ1-3; length: 13; V: TRBV7-9; CDR3: ASSPPNYTGNTIY
D: TRBD1; J: TRBJ1-3; length: 13; V: TRBV10-1; CDR3: ASTTRQGAGNTIY
D: NA; J: TRBJ1-2; length: 12; V: TRBV19; CDR3: ASSITPPGLGYT
D: TRBD2; J: TRBJ2-5; length: 12; V: TRBV6-5; CDR3: ASSLTSGVETQY
D: NA; J: TRBJ1-4; length: 11; V: TRBV6-5; CDR3: ASLGGGNEKLF
D: TRBD2; J: TRBJ2-1; length: 12; V: TRBV20-1; CDR3: SASSGEGTNEQF
D: NA; J: TRBJ2-1; length: 13; V: TRBV6-5; CDR3: ASSYSRGPHKEQF
D: NA; J: TRBJ2-5; length: 13; V: TRBV2; CDR3: ASSEEGTPQETQY
D: NA; J: TRBJ2-7; length: 10; V: TRBV5-6; CDR3: ASSWQGAEQY
D: TRBD2; J: TRBJ2-5; length: 14; V: TRBV7-3; CDR3: ASSLVGSGRGETQY
D: TRBD1; J: TRBJ1-2; length: 13; V: TRBV30; CDR3: AWRTDRVGIYGYT
D: TRBD1; J: TRBJ1-4; length: 14; V: TRBV25-1; CDR3: ASSGTGGDTNEKLF
D: NA; J: TRBJ1-6; length: 17; V: TRBV5-1; CDR3: ASSYITGSVVSYNSPLH
D: TRBD1; J: TRBJ1-6; length: 14; V: TRBV5-6; CDR3: ASSLVQGAINSPLH
D: TRBD2; J: TRBJ2-5; length: 13; V: TRBV18; CDR3: ASSLGTRVQETQY
D: TRBD2; J: TRBJ2-1; length: 13; V: TRBV2; CDR3: ASRVREGPRNEQF
D: NA; J: TRBJ2-7; length: 11; V: TRBV14; CDR3: ASSQVQGYEQY
D: NA; J: TRBJ2-2; length: 12; V: TRBV5-1; CDR3: ASSLRTGTGELF
D: NA; J: TRBJ1-2; length: 12; V: TRBV27; CDR3: ASSLSAGAYGYT
D: NA; J: TRBJ1-1; length: 11; V: TRBV12-3/TRBV12-4; CDR3: ASSSDMNTEAF
D: NA; J: TRBJ1-4; length: 13; V: TRBV28; CDR3: ASSFTGATNEKLF
D: TRBD1; J: TRBJ1-3; length: 14; V: TRBV4-1; CDR3: ASSQTGTAPGNTIY
D: TRBD1; J: TRBJ2-7; length: 13; V: TRBV6-5; CDR3: ASRGDQGAVNEQY
D: TRBD1; J: TRBJ1-1; length: 13; V: TRBV2; CDR3: ATTVLGQGNTEAF
D: NA; J: TRBJ2-5; length: 12; V: TRBV7-9; CDR3: ASSGRQYQETQY
D: TRBD2; J: TRBJ2-2; length: 12; V: TRBV14; CDR3: ASSWGGMTGELF
D: NA; J: TRBJ1-6; length: 12; V: TRBV28; CDR3: ASSLGRGNSPLH
D: TRBD1; J: TRBJ1-2; length: 12; V: TRBV10-1; CDR3: ASRFTGGFYGYT
D: TRBD2; J: TRBJ2-1; length: 12; V: TRBV25-1; CDR3: ASRGRGRTGEQF
D: TRBD1; J: TRBJ1-2; length: 10; V: TRBV28; CDR3: ASNAGGRGYT
D: TRBD1; J: TRBJ1-5; length: 13; V: TRBV7-8; CDR3: ASSLVGTGNQPQH
D: NA; J: TRBJ2-7; length: 13; V: TRBV2; CDR3: ASSGGGGQNYEQY
D: NA; J: TRBJ2-7; length: 13; V: TRBV7-8; CDR3: ASSLAGRRTYEQY
D: TRBD2; J: TRBJ2-5; length: 17; V: TRBV7-8; CDR3: ASSLGLAEVPFDQETQY
D: NA; J: TRBJ1-3; length: 14; V: TRBV4-1; CDR3: ASSQDAGNSGNTIY
D: NA; J: TRBJ1-5; length: 13; V: TRBV28; CDR3: ASSPRAGLGQPQH
D: TRBD2; J: TRBJ2-5; length: 15; V: TRBV28; CDR3: ASSFAGVGAGGWTQY
D: NA; J: TRBJ1-2; length: 12; V: TRBV9; CDR3: ASRHDGREGGYT
D: TRBD2; J: TRBJ2-3; length: 18; V: TRBV3-1/TRBV3-2; CDR3: ASSQDIPITSGGSTDTQY
D: TRBD2; J: TRBJ2-1; length: 14; V: TRBV6-2/TRBV6-3; CDR3: ASSTLAGVVWNEQF
D: NA; J: TRBJ1-3; length: 13; V: TRBV4-2; CDR3: ASSQDSGPGNTIY
D: TRBD1; J: TRBJ2-3; length: 12; V: TRBV5-4; CDR3: ASSRRTGGDTQY
D: NA; J: TRBJ1-2; length: 10; V: TRBV10-3; CDR3: AISHEGETYT
D: NA; J: TRBJ2-4; length: 13; V: TRBV10-1; CDR3: ASSDRPLGKNIQY
D: NA; J: TRBJ2-3; length: 13; V: TRBV19; CDR3: ASSMGGTSTDTQY
D: NA; J: TRBJ1-3; length: 11; V: TRBV28; CDR3: ASSPHPGNTIY
D: NA; J: TRBJ1-2; length: 10; V: TRBV9; CDR3: ASSDQGYGYT